This TCR beta chain was documented in a study of blood T cells in healthy people across ages. Points from the study as a whole: Roughly linear declines in TCR beta diversity per million T cells occurred with age.

Each sample yielded at least 6 million isolated PBMCs. This CDR3 spans 16 amino acids. Losses at the gene ends were 3 bases for V and 7 bases for J; bases not matched to a gene: 9. The germline CDR1 and CDR2 sequences are SGDLS and YYNGEE. PCR was performed a second time for roughly 7 to 11 cycles using a sample-barcoded 5' primer and a J-beta primer mix. TCRdb reanalysed the 5' RACE reads using MiXCR and keeps one entry per CDR3 protein. The table records over 1.5 million distinct CDR3 sequences, less than 50% of them present only once. Points on this clonotype: What it recognizes is unknown.

The receptor comes from a woman aged 40-49 years in good health. The rearrangement links TRBV9 to TRBJ1-6; TRBD1 matches 8 bases. Sequenced: blood. CDR3 amino acids: CASSAGGANWNSPLHF. The CDR3 DNA sequence: TGTGCCAGCAGCGCAGGGGGCGCCAATTGGAATTCACCCCTCCACTTT.